This T cell receptor beta chain stems from a study of T cells after posttransplantation cyclophosphamide. Using immunoSEQ multiplex PCR, the repertoire was profiled, and TCRdb retains in-frame clones only, with some absent. The data contain roughly 20,000 clones, roughly 98% of them singletons. The CDR3 covers 15 residues. The germline CDR1 and CDR2 sequences are SGHTA and FQGTGA. The V gene end was trimmed by 7 bases and the J gene end by 3 bases; junction bases not matched to a gene: 10. The sequence was obtained from a man aged 40-49 years in good health, CMV-negative, and a related stem cell transplant donor. This chain connects TRBV7-3 to TRBJ2-3; TRBD1 matches 7 bases. The sequenced material came from naive CD8+ T cells sorted from PBMCs. CDR3 in amino acids: CASTLGTAITDTQYF. For the CDR3, the DNA is TGTGCCAGCACCCTCGGGACAGCAATAACAGATACGCAGTATTTT. Full variable domain (outside the CDR3, taken from reference TRBV7-3 and TRBJ2-3): GAGVSQTPSNKVTEKGKYVELRCDPISGHTALYWYRQSLGQGPEFLIYFQGTGAADDSGLPNDRFFAVRPEGSVSTLKIQRTERGDSAVYLCASTLGTAITDTQYFGPGTRLTVL.